The clone carrying this T cell receptor (beta chain) was seen at least ten times. The CDR3 totals 16 residues. Trimming stripped 3 bases from V and 4 bases from J, with 17 bases between. Germline V gives CDR1 SGDLS, CDR2 YYNGEE. TCRs were amplified from approximately 600 ng gDNA of bulk tumor per sample. Taken during surgery, several biopsies per primary tumor were spaced as far apart as possible within the tumor mass. Each patient presented with untreated, newly diagnosed non-small cell lung cancer and received curative surgery. The donor pool consisted of newly diagnosed non-small cell lung cancer patients who were having surgery with curative intent. The sample is drawn from a study of immune heterogeneity within non-small cell lung tumors. Multiplex PCR employing 32 V and 13 J primers generated amplicons of the TCR beta CDR3. TCRdb processed the multiplex PCR reads anew with MiXCR; each CDR3 protein has one entry. The table records 30,000 to 40,000 distinct CDR3 sequences, around 30% of them present only once.

The genes are TRBV9 and TRBJ1-5; a possible D gene is TRBD1 (6 bases). This TCR was sampled from a man aged 35 to 55 with non-small cell lung cancer. The source material was lung tumor tissue. Written as DNA, the CDR3 is TGTGCCAGCAGCGCGGACAGACGAAGTATAAATCAGCCCCAGCATTTT. It encodes CASSADRRSINQPQHF.